This T cell receptor beta chain was identified in a study of breast tumors, draining lymph nodes, adjacent tissues. Whole-study findings and limits: Luminal-like breast cancer showed significantly higher tumor–nontumor repertoire similarity than basal-like. Tumor repertoires ranked between lymph nodes and nontumor tissue in diversity, with V and J gene preferences.

The germline CDR1 and CDR2 sequences are SGHDN and FVKESK. J was trimmed by 6 bases and V by 4 bases; bases with no gene match: 12. The CDR3 has 15 amino acids. This clonotype was counted many times. Its antigen is not known. MiXCR, run by TCRdb on the multiplex PCR reads, gives a single entry per CDR3 protein. The sample yields 270,000 or so distinct CDR3 sequences, about 33% seen once. Breast cancer patients provided tissue from their axillary draining lymph nodes. The clonotype was recovered from a female donor with breast cancer. Some clones in this sample may be carry-over from other donors' samples. Sequencing used axillary lymph node tissue. V gene TRBV14 combines with J gene TRBJ2-7; TRBD2 aligns across 7 bases. CDR3 nucleotide sequence: TGTGCCAGCAGCCCCGCGGCGGGAGTAATGGGCGAGCAGTACTTC. Its protein is CASSPAAGVMGEQYF.